The following is a T cell receptor (beta chain) sequence with its context. Antigen: not known. These data are taken from a study of OX40 agonist ivuxolimab in advanced cancers. Across the whole study: Patients' therapy was ivuxolimab, an antibody that acts as an agonist of OX40 (CD134).

The assay was immunoSEQ multiplex PCR, and TCRdb's table has in-frame clones only and misses some. In the table there are about 54,000 clones, approximately 90% of which are singletons. Germline V lookup: CDR1 SEHNR, CDR2 FQNEAQ (reference sequence). V was shortened by 4 bases and J by 2 bases, with 15 bases between the two germline ends. There are 15 residues in the CDR3. Study-level findings and limits: Among the nonresponders, some also had low normalized T-cell clonal expansion. Compared with CD4+, CD8+ T cells on average had more expanded clones. CD4+ and CD8+ blood T cells expanded clonally by week 6 at 0.1 to 3.0 mg/kg.

This clonotype originated in an adult with an advanced solid tumor such as melanoma, head and neck, liver or kidney cancer. This chain connects TRBV7-9 to TRBJ2-7, with D maybe TRBD1 (6 bases). The sample was CD4+ or CD8+ T cells sorted from blood, taken in a trial of the OX40 agonist ivuxolimab. The CDR3 nucleotides are TGTGCCAGCAGCTGGGACCGGGACACTACCTACGAGCAGTACTTC. Translated: CASSWDRDTTYEQYF. The full variable domain, with the rest looked up from reference TRBV7-9 and TRBJ2-7, is DTGVSQNPRHKITKRGQNVTFRCDPISEHNRLYWYRQTLGQGPEFLTYFQNEAQLEKSRLLSDRFSAERPKGSFSTLEIQRTEQGDSAMYLCASSWDRDTTYEQYFGPGTRLTVT.